This passage covers 29 T cell receptor beta chains from one sample sequenced in a study of shared clonotypes between healthy human individuals. Repertoires were generated with immunoSEQ multiplex PCR, while TCRdb's copy carries only in-frame clones and drops some. This table holds about 2.2 million clones, 93% found once. As defined, naive CD8 cells were CD45RO-negative and positively selected for CCR7, with terminally differentiated effector memory CD45RA+ cells excluded. The specimen was naive CD8+ T cells from PBMCs. The source is a man aged 18 to 29 in good health. Some clones in this sample may be carry-over from other donors' samples.

A single count supports this clone. CDR3 DNA sequence: TGTGCCAGCAGCCCCTCCGACACTAACTATGGCTACACCTTC. This encodes CASSPSDTNYGYTF. The rearrangement uses TRBV7-6 and TRBJ1-2; the D is unclear. V was cut by 5 bases and J by 0 bases, with 10 bases left in between. Germline-derived CDR1 and CDR2 are SGHVS and FNYEAQ. The CDR3 is 14 residues long.

The V gene is TRBV4-3, the J gene TRBJ2-2; the D gene is possibly TRBD2 (7 bases). Trimming stripped 7 bases from V and 7 bases from J, with 19 bases between. The CDR3 sequence is 15 residues long. From germline, CDR1 is LGHNA and CDR2 YSLEER. In DNA form, the CDR3 reads TGCGCCAGCACCAAACTAGCGCAAGGGGGCGGGGAGCTGTTTTTT. Translating gives CASTKLAQGGGELFF.

The J gene is TRBJ2-7, the V gene TRBV6-1, with unresolved D. The CDR3 is 11 residues long. V dropped 6 bases and J dropped 2 bases, with 5 bases sitting between them. Per the germline V gene, CDR1 is MNHNS and CDR2 is SASEGT. For the CDR3, the DNA is TGTGCCAGCAGGAATACCTACGAGCAGTACTTC. It yields the protein CASRNTYEQYF.

Concerning this clone: The sample contains more than one DNA sequence encoding this CDR3. This CDR3 reads CASSVGTGTEAFF. DNA of the CDR3: TGTGCCAGCAGCGTAGGAACGGGGACTGAAGCTTTCTTT. The V call is TRBV9, the J call TRBJ1-1; D is uncertain. Germline CDR1 reads SGDLS; CDR2 reads YYNGEE. The CDR3 covers 13 residues. V lost 0 bases and J lost 5, with 8 bases in between.

As concerns this clone: Other DNA sequences in this sample translate to the same CDR3. The chain uses TRBV27 and TRBJ2-7; D uncertain. CDR1 and CDR2 (germline): MNHEY, SMNVEV (reference sequence). This CDR3 has 13 residues. V dropped 2 bases and J dropped 3 bases, with 8 bases sitting between them. CDR3 sequence: CASSLGQDYEQYF. CDR3 DNA sequence: TGTGCCAGCAGTTTAGGCCAGGACTACGAGCAGTACTTC.

The chain is built from TRBV14 and TRBJ2-2, with a tentative D call TRBD1 (6 bases). Trimming took off 1 base at V and 5 bases at J, with 11 bases between the two ends. The CDR3 extends over 15 amino acids. Germline V gene lookup returns CDR1 SGHDN and CDR2 FVKESK. The chain's CDR3 is CASSQGGTPTGELFF. In DNA form, the CDR3 reads TGTGCCAGCAGCCAAGGAGGGACACCGACCGGGGAGCTGTTTTTT.

This chain joins TRBV30 and TRBJ2-1; 10 bases are a match to TRBD1. Trimming cost V 0 bases and J 7 bases; bases outside gene matches: 3. The germline CDR1 and CDR2 sequences are GTSNPN and SVGIG (reference sequence). The CDR3 is made up of 14 amino acids. CDR3 sequence reads: CAWSVDRGENEQFF. The CDR3 DNA reads as TGTGCCTGGAGTGTGGACAGGGGGGAAAATGAGCAGTTCTTC.

The CDR3 DNA sequence: TGTGCCTGGAGTGAGGGGACCACTGAAGCTTTCTTT. Protein: CAWSEGTTEAFF. The chain has TRBV30 and TRBJ1-1; possibly TRBD1 for D (5 bases). The V gene's germline CDR1 is GTSNPN and CDR2 SVGIG (reference sequence). CDR3 size: 12 residues. Between the trimmed V and J ends, which lost 1 base and 4 bases, there was a span of 7 bases.

As concerns this clone: The same CDR3 arises from other DNA sequences in this sample as well. V gene TRBV7-9 combines with J gene TRBJ1-1; D possibly corresponds to TRBD1 (5 bases). Germline V lookup: CDR1 SEHNR, CDR2 FQNEAQ (reference sequence). CDR3 size: 12 residues. V lost 5 bases and J lost 4, with 8 bases in between. The CDR3 DNA reads as TGTGCCAGCAGCCCGGGGGGCACTGAAGCTTTCTTT. Amino acid sequence: CASSPGGTEAFF. The whole variable domain, remainder taken from reference TRBV7-9 and TRBJ1-1, is DTGVSQNPRHKITKRGQNVTFRCDPISEHNRLYWYRQTLGQGPEFLTYFQNEAQLEKSRLLSDRFSAERPKGSFSTLEIQRTEQGDSAMYLCASSPGGTEAFFGQGTRLTVV.

This clone was counted only a few times. The chain carries TRBV9 and TRBJ2-7; no reliable D call. The CDR3 covers 14 residues. Germline assignment: CDR1 SGDLS and CDR2 YYNGEE. Trimming took off 4 bases at V and 7 bases at J, with 18 bases between the two ends. The CDR3 region is CASSLTGGVWEQYF. In nucleotides, the CDR3 is TGTGCCAGCAGCTTAACCGGCGGAGTGTGGGAGCAGTACTTC.

The chain uses TRBV6-5 and TRBJ2-3; a weak D match, TRBD1 (5 bases). Germline CDR1 is MNHEY and CDR2 is SVGAGI. This CDR3 comprises 14 residues. V was pared by 0 bases and J by 7 bases, with 11 bases between. In DNA, the CDR3 is TGTGCCAGCAGTTACTCGGGCAGGGCAAATACGCAGTATTTT. Protein sequence: CASSYSGRANTQYF.

Worth noting for this clone: The same CDR3 arises from other DNA sequences in this sample as well. This chain links TRBV20-1 with TRBJ2-2; no clear D gene. CDR1 is DFQATT, CDR2 SNEGSKA, per germline (reference sequence). The CDR3 contains 11 residues. Trimming stripped 2 bases from V and 8 bases from J, with 6 bases between. CDR3 nucleotides: TGCAGTGCTAGATCCGGGGGGGAGCTGTTTTTT. Residues: CSARSGGELFF.

The V gene is TRBV19, the J gene TRBJ1-2; 12 bases line up with TRBD1. The germline V gene encodes CDR1 LNHDA and CDR2 SQIVND (reference sequence). J gave up 6 bases and V 3 bases, and 5 bases lay outside the gene matches. This CDR3 is 15 amino acids long. CDR3 coding DNA: TGTGCCAGTAGTATCCCGGGACAGGGGGCACATGGCTACACCTTC. Amino acid sequence: CASSIPGQGAHGYTF.

In DNA, the CDR3 is TGTGCCAGCAGCCAGGGGGACAGGGGAGGAAACACCATATATTTT. Its translation is CASSQGDRGGNTIYF. J is TRBJ1-3 and V is TRBV4-2; TRBD1 matches at 10 bases. Looked up from germline, CDR1 is LGHNA and CDR2 is YNFKEQ. J was trimmed by 4 bases and V by 3 bases; bases with no gene match: 3. This CDR3 comprises 15 residues.

Comment on this clone: This sample includes further DNA sequences coding for the same CDR3. CDR3 in DNA: TGTGCCAGCAGTTTAAGTGCGGGAGCCGCCTACGAGCAGTACTTC. Translating gives CASSLSAGAAYEQYF. The gene calls are TRBV27 and TRBJ2-7, with TRBD2 matching over 7 bases. The CDR3 is 15 residues long. Germline trimming cut 2 bases from V and 2 bases from J; bases unmatched to any gene: 6. CDR1 MNHEY and CDR2 SMNVEV come from the germline V gene (reference sequence).

This sequence joins TRBV6-1 and TRBJ2-4; 8 bases align to TRBD2. The germline gives CDR1 MNHNS, CDR2 SASEGT. The CDR3 sequence is 18 residues long. Unmatched junction bases numbered 12, after V lost 4 bases and J lost 1 base. CDR3 residues: CASSVLAGGPPAKNIQYF. The CDR3 coding sequence is TGTGCCAGCAGTGTACTGGCGGGAGGCCCACCGGCCAAAAACATTCAGTACTTC.

This clone was seen more than once but under ten times. The chain joins TRBV4-1 to TRBJ1-1; no definite D call. From germline, CDR1 is MGHRA and CDR2 YSYEKL. V gave up 5 bases and J gave up 0 bases, with 13 bases separating them. The CDR3 covers 15 residues. CDR3 nucleotides: TGCGCCAGCAGCAACACTGTGTCGGTGAACACTGAAGCTTTCTTT. It translates to CASSNTVSVNTEAFF.

This clone has a single count. The chain combines TRBV4-1 with TRBJ2-5; D possibly corresponds to TRBD1 (6 bases). The CDR3 spans 22 residues. CDR1 is MGHRA and CDR2 is YSYEKL in the germline V gene. V lost 2 bases and J 7 bases, leaving 38 bases between the germline ends. The CDR3 loop is CASSQLMLSMGPGETLGGTQYF. The CDR3 bases are TGCGCCAGCAGCCAATTAATGCTGTCTATGGGGCCAGGGGAGACTCTAGGAGGGACCCAGTACTTC.

Comments on this clone: Additional DNA sequences in this sample encode the identical CDR3. V is TRBV28 and J is TRBJ2-7; no firm D call. V lost 2 bases, J lost 3 bases, and 5 bases lay in between. This CDR3 region has 12 residues. CDR1 and CDR2 (germline): MDHEN, SYDVKM. The CDR3 loop reads CASSLPGYEQYF. CDR3 DNA: TGTGCCAGCAGTTTACCCGGCTACGAGCAGTACTTC.

The rearrangement joins TRBV6-6 to TRBJ2-1; D remains unclear. Trimming took 2 bases from V and 5 from J, leaving 13 bases between them. Germline CDR1 reads MNHNY; CDR2 reads SVGAGI (reference sequence). This CDR3 contains 15 residues. The CDR3 DNA reads TGTGCCAGCAGTTACATGGCCCCCGGCGACAATGAGCAGTTCTTC. Residues: CASSYMAPGDNEQFF.

The chain is built from TRBV27 and TRBJ2-7; 7 bases map to TRBD1. V lost 4 bases and J lost 0; bases outside the gene matches: 9. Germline loops: CDR1 MNHEY, CDR2 SMNVEV (reference sequence). This CDR3 has 16 residues. The CDR3 sequence: CASSSFRDRRSYEQYF. In DNA form, the CDR3 reads TGTGCCAGCAGTTCCTTCCGGGACAGACGCTCCTACGAGCAGTACTTC.

The chain combines TRBV6-1 with TRBJ1-2, with 7 bases that match TRBD1. Germline loops: CDR1 MNHNS, CDR2 SASEGT. This CDR3 spans 10 amino acids. After removal of 11 bases from V and 8 bases from J, the junction contained 5 bases not matched to a gene. The CDR3 nucleotides are TGTGCCGTCGACAGGGTCGGCTACACCTTC. This gives the protein CAVDRVGYTF.

The chain has TRBV11-2 and TRBJ2-2, with TRBD1 matching over 7 bases. The germline V gene has CDR1 SGHAT and CDR2 FQNNGV. This CDR3 is 16 amino acids long. Trimming cost V 0 bases and J 7 bases; bases outside gene matches: 8. CDR3 region: CASSLDFGTAYGELFF. In DNA, the CDR3 is TGTGCCAGCAGCTTAGACTTCGGGACAGCTTACGGGGAGCTGTTTTTT.

The CDR3 DNA reads as TGTGCCAGCAGTTTAACAGGGGGTATCGAGCAGTACTTC. It yields the protein CASSLTGGIEQYF. The gene calls are TRBV28 and TRBJ2-7; 8 bases are a match to TRBD1. Germline CDR1 and CDR2: MDHEN and SYDVKM. V was clipped by 2 bases and J by 6 bases; unmatched bases: 3. CDR3 length equals 13 residues.

V usage is TRBV18 and J usage is TRBJ1-1, with a possible D match to TRBD1 (5 bases). CDR1 and CDR2 (germline): KGHSH, LQKENI. This CDR3 contains 14 residues. Trimming took off 3 bases at V and 8 bases at J, with 16 bases between the two ends. DNA for the CDR3: TGTGCCAGCTCACCGGACGACAGAACCCCCGAAGCTTTCTTT. This codes for CASSPDDRTPEAFF. The complete variable domain, with remaining parts taken from reference TRBV18 and TRBJ1-1, reads NAGVMQNPRHLVRRRGQEARLRCSPMKGHSHVYWYRQLPEEGLKFMVYLQKENIIDESGMPKERFSAEFPKEGPSILRIQQVVRGDSAAYFCASSPDDRTPEAFFGQGTRLTVV.

The chain links TRBV7-2 to TRBJ2-1; TRBD2 matches at 10 bases. The CDR3 runs 17 residues. With 1 base clipped from V and 5 bases from J, the junction kept 8 bases outside the gene matches. Germline CDR1 SGHTA, CDR2 FQGNSA. In nucleotides, the CDR3 is TGTGCCAGCAGCTTAGATGGGCTAGCGGGAGAAAACAATGAGCAGTTCTTC. Protein sequence: CASSLDGLAGENNEQFF.

This clone has a single count. This chain uses TRBV5-5 with TRBJ1-2; 7 bases fit TRBD1. CDR3 size: 17 residues. The germline gives CDR1 SGHKS, CDR2 YYEKEE (reference sequence). V was clipped by 4 bases and J by 4 bases; unmatched bases: 16. The CDR3 protein is CASSKRIIRDSFYGYTF. CDR3 coding DNA: TGTGCCAGCAGCAAAAGGATAATCCGGGACAGCTTCTATGGCTACACCTTC.

The gene calls are TRBV27 and TRBJ2-3, with TRBD2 matching over 10 bases. The junction had 5 bases not matched to a gene; V was cut back by 4 bases and J by 1 base. CDR1 and CDR2 (germline): MNHEY, SMNVEV (reference sequence). The CDR3 has 16 residues. The CDR3 sequence: CASSSGLAKGTDTQYF. Here the CDR3 DNA reads TGTGCCAGCAGTTCGGGACTAGCGAAGGGCACAGATACGCAGTATTTT.

The rearrangement joins TRBV27 to TRBJ2-3, with unresolved D. Germline CDR1 MNHEY, CDR2 SMNVEV (reference sequence). The V end lost 4 bases, the J end lost 3 bases, and 11 bases lay between the germline ends. The CDR3 runs to 14 residues. CDR3 sequence: CASSYLRATDTQYF. Here the CDR3 DNA reads TGTGCCAGCAGTTACCTCCGGGCAACAGATACGCAGTATTTT.